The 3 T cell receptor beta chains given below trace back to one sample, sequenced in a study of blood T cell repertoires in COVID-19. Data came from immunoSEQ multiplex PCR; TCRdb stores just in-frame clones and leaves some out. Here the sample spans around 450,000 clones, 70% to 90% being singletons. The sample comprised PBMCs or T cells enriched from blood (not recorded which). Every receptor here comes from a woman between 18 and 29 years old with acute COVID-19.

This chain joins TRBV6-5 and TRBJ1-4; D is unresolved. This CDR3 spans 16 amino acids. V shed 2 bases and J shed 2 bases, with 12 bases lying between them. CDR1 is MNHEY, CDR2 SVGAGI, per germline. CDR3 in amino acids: CASSYRGSGTNEKLFF. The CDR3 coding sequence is TGTGCCAGCAGTTACCGAGGGAGTGGCACTAATGAAAAACTGTTTTTT.

The chain's CDR3 is CASSLGGKGQRLAYEQYF. The CDR3 DNA is TGTGCCAGCAGCTTAGGGGGGAAAGGTCAGAGACTAGCTTACGAGCAGTACTTC. This chain uses TRBV7-2 with TRBJ2-7; 7 nucleotides line up with TRBD2. The germline V gene has CDR1 SGHTA and CDR2 FQGNSA. Unmatched junction bases numbered 16, after V lost 1 base and J lost 4 bases. The CDR3 is made up of 18 amino acids.

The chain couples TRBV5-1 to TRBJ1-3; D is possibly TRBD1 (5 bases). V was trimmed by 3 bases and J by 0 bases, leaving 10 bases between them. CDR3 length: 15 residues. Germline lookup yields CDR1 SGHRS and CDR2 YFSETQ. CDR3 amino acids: CASSSDSSSGNTIYF. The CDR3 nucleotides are TGCGCCAGCAGCTCCGACAGCAGCTCTGGAAACACCATATATTTT.